This T cell receptor beta chain is drawn from a study of OX40 agonist ivuxolimab in advanced cancers. Study details: Ivuxolimab is a fully human IgG2 antibody that activates OX40 (CD134). Those enrolled were 82.7% male, with a mean age of 60 years and ages from roughly 23 to 79. One patient with hepatocellular carcinoma and two with cutaneous melanoma, three in all, had partial responses.

V lost 5 bases and J 5 bases, leaving 15 bases between the germline ends. Germline-derived CDR1 and CDR2 are MDHEN and SYDVKM. This CDR3 has 15 residues. Profiled with immunoSEQ multiplex PCR; TCRdb holds only in-frame clones, not every one. The sample records approximately 70,000 clones, approximately 84% being singletons. This TCR was recovered from an adult with an advanced solid tumor such as melanoma, head and neck, liver or kidney cancer. Sequences were derived from CD4+ or CD8+ T cells sorted from blood, sampled in a trial of the OX40 agonist ivuxolimab. The chain employs TRBV28 and TRBJ1-4; D is perhaps TRBD1 (5 bases). CDR3 protein: CASSTEGTENEKLFF. In DNA, the CDR3 is TGTGCCAGCAGTACCGAGGGGACGGAAAATGAAAAACTGTTTTTT. Together with reference TRBV28 and TRBJ1-4, the CDR3 gives the full variable domain: DVKVTQSSRYLVKRTGEKVFLECVQDMDHENMFWYRQDPGLGLRLIYFSYDVKMKEKGDIPEGYSVSREKKERFSLILESASTNQTSMYLCASSTEGTENEKLFFGSGTQLSVL.